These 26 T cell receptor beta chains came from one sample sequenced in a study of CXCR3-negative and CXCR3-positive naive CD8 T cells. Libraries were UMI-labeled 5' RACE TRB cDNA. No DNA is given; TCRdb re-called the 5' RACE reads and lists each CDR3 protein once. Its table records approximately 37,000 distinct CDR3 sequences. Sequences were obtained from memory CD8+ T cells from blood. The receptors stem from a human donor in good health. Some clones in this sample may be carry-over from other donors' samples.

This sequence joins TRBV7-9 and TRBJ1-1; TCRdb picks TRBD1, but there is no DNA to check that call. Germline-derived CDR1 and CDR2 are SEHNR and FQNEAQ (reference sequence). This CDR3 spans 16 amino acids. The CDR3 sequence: CASSPQDQGMDTEAFF.

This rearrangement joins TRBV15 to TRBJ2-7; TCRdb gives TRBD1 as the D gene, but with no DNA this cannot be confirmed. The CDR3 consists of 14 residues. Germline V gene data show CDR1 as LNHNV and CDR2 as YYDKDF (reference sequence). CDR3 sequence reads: CATSRDGTGYEQYF.

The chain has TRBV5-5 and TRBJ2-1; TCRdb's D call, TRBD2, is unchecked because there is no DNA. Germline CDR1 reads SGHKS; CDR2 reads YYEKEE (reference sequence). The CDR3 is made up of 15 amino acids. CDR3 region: CASSLQSSGYNEQFF.

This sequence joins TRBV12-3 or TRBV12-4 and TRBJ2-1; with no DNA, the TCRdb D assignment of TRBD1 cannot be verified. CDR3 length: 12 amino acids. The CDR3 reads CASTPDFNEQFF.

The CDR3 sequence: CSALDIFSYNEQFF. The chain combines TRBV20-1 with TRBJ2-1; the D call from TCRdb, TRBD1, cannot be confirmed without DNA. Germline CDR1 reads DFQATT; CDR2 reads SNEGSKA (reference sequence). This CDR3 region has 14 residues.

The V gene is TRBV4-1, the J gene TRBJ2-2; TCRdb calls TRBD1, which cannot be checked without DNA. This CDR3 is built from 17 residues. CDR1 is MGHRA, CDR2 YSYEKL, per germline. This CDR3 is CASSFGQGYPNTGELFF.

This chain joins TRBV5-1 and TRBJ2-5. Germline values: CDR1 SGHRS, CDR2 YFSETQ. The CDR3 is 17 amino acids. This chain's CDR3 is CASSLELFGGNQETQYF.

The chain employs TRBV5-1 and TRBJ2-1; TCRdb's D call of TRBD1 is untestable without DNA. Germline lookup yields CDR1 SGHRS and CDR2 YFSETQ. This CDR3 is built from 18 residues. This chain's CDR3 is CASSLGTGGVRTYNEQFF.

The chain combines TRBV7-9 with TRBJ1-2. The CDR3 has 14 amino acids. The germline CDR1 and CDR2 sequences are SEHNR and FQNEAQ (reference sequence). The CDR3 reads CASSDRQLNYGYTF. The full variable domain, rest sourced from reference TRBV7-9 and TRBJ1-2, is DTGVSQNPRHKITKRGQNVTFRCDPISEHNRLYWYRQTLGQGPEFLTYFQNEAQLEKSRLLSDRFSAERPKGSFSTLEIQRTEQGDSAMYLCASSDRQLNYGYTFGSGTRLTVV.

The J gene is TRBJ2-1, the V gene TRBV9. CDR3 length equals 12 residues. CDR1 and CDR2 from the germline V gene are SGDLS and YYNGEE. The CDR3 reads CASRALDNEQFF.

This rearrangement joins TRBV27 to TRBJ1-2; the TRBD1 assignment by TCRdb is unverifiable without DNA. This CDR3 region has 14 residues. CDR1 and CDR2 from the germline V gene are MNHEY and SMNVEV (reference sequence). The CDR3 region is CASSSVGAISGYTF.

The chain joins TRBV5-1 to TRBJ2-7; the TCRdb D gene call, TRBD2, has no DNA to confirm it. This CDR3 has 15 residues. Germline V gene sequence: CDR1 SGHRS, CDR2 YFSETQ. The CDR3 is CASSPKTMRVYEQYF.

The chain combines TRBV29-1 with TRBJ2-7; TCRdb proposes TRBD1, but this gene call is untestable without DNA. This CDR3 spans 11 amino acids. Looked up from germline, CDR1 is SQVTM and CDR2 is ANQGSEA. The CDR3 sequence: CSVHRGYEQYF.

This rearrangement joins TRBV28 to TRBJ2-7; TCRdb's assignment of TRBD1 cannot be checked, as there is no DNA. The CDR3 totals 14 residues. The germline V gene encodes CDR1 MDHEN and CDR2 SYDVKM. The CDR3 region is CASSLAIGKHEQYF.

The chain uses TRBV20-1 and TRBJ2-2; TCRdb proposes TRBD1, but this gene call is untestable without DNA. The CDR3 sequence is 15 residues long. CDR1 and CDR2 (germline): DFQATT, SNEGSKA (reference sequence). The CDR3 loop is CSARLPGQGAGELFF.

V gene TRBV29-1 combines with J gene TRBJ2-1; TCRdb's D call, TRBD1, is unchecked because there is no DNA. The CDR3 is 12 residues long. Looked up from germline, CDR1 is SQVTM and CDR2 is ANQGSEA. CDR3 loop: CSFDRRTNEQFF.

The chain's CDR3 is CASKPMSLAGKVSAGELFF. The chain uses TRBV4-1 and TRBJ2-2; TCRdb's D gene call, TRBD1, goes unchecked for lack of DNA. Germline CDR1 is MGHRA and CDR2 is YSYEKL. CDR3 length: 19 residues.

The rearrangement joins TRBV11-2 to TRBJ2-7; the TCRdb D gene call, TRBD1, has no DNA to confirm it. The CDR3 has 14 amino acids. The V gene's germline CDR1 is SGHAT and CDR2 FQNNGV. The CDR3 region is CASSLGQGSHEQYF.

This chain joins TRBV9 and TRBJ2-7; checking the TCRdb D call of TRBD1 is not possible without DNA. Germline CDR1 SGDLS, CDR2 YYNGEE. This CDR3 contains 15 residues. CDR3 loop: CASSVGVGGGNEQYF.

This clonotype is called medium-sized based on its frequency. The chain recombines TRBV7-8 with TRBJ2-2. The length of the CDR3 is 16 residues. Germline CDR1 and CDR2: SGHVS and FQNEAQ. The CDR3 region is CASTTAADGNTGELFF.

CDR3 sequence reads: CASSLVVSGSNSPLHF. The V call is TRBV7-2, the J call TRBJ1-6. Per germline, CDR1 SGHTA and CDR2 FQGNSA. There are 16 residues in the CDR3.

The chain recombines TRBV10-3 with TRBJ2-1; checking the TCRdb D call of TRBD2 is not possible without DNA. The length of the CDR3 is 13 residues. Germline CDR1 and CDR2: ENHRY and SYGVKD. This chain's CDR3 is CAIVASGGNEQFF.

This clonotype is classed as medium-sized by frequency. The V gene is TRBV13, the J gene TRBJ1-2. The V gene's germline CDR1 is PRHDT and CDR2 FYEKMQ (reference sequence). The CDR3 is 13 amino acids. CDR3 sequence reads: CASSLAGNYGYTF. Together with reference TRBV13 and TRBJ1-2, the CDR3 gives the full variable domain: AAGVIQSPRHLIKEKRETATLKCYPIPRHDTVYWYQQGPGQDPQFLISFYEKMQSDKGSIPDRFSAQQFSDYHSELNMSSLELGDSALYFCASSLAGNYGYTFGSGTRLTVV.

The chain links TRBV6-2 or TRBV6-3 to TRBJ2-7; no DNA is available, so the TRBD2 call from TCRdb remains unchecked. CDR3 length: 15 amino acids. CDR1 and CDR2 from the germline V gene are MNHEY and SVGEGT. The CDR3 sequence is CASSYLAGGSHEQYF.

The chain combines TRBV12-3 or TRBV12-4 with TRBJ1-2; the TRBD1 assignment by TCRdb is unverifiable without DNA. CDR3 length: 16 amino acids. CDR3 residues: CASSLVPTGGTDGYTF.

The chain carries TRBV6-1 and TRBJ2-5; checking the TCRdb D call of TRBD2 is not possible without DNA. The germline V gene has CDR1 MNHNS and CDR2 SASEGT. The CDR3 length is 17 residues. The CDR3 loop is CASSEARLAGGRETQYF.